Listed here are 30 T cell receptor beta chains from one sample, sequenced in a study of CD8 T cells in Susac syndrome. RNA totalling roughly 0.5 to 1 ug underwent reverse transcription with random hexamers. Using its own MiXCR run on the immunoSEQ multiplex PCR reads, TCRdb lists one record per CDR3 protein. The sample shows some 170,000 distinct CDR3 sequences, roughly 94% of them seen only once. Sequenced material: CD4+ T cells from PBMCs. All receptors come from a human donor with Susac syndrome.

This rearrangement joins TRBV5-4 to TRBJ1-4, with a tentative D call TRBD1 (6 bases). Germline CDR1 is SGHNT and CDR2 is YYREEE (reference sequence). This CDR3 comprises 14 residues. The germline V and J ends were trimmed by 4 bases and 8 bases, with 15 bases remaining between them. The CDR3 nucleotides are TGTGCCAGCAGCCGGGACACCAAGGAGGAAAAACTGTTTTTT. It yields the protein CASSRDTKEEKLFF.

The CDR3 DNA reads as TGCAGCGTGACGGGACGGATGAACACTGAAGCTTTCTTT. Amino acids: CSVTGRMNTEAFF. The chain joins TRBV29-1 to TRBJ1-1, with D perhaps TRBD1 (5 bases). V shed 6 bases and J shed 0 bases, with 11 bases lying between them. This CDR3 has 13 amino acids. Per the germline V gene, CDR1 is SQVTM and CDR2 is ANQGSEA.

The J gene is TRBJ2-4, the V gene TRBV6-1; D is possibly TRBD1 (6 bases). This CDR3 contains 17 residues. Per the germline V gene, CDR1 is MNHNS and CDR2 is SASEGT. V was pared by 5 bases and J by 11 bases, with 28 bases between. The CDR3 DNA follows: TGTGCCAGCAGTCCCGATATCCGGGACACTCAATACGGGGTTCAGTACTTC. It translates to CASSPDIRDTQYGVQYF.

The rearrangement joins TRBV19 to TRBJ1-2; weak D call: TRBD1 (6 bases). The CDR3 has 13 residues. The V end was cut by 2 bases, the J end by 3 bases, with 7 bases between. Germline V gene sequence: CDR1 LNHDA, CDR2 SQIVND (reference sequence). CDR3 region: CASSIQGYYGYTF. The CDR3 bases are TGTGCCAGTAGTATACAGGGGTACTATGGCTACACCTTC.

This chain connects TRBV9 to TRBJ2-3, with TRBD1 identical over 11 bases. The CDR3 is 16 residues long. The junction had 4 bases not matched to a gene; V was cut back by 2 bases and J by 2 bases. CDR1 is SGDLS, CDR2 YYNGEE, per germline. CDR3 region: CASSVGTGGNTDTQYF. In nucleotides, the CDR3 is TGTGCCAGCAGCGTTGGGACAGGGGGAAACACAGATACGCAGTATTTT.

This chain joins TRBV7-3 and TRBJ2-3, with 12 bases aligning to TRBD2. The V gene end was trimmed by 5 bases and the J gene end by 5 bases; junction bases not matched to a gene: 2. This CDR3 contains 14 residues. The germline V gene encodes CDR1 SGHTA and CDR2 FQGTGA. CDR3 sequence: CASSRTSGVDTQYF. The CDR3 region has the DNA TGTGCCAGCAGCCGGACTAGCGGGGTAGATACGCAGTATTTT.

The chain recombines TRBV6-1 with TRBJ1-6; tentative D call: TRBD1 (5 bases). With 6 bases removed from V and 5 bases from J, the gap between germline ends came to 11 bases. The CDR3 has 14 amino acids. The germline CDR1 and CDR2 sequences are MNHNS and SASEGT. In DNA form, the CDR3 reads TGTGCCAGCAGGCGACAGCCTAATAATTCACCCCTCCACTTT. As protein: CASRRQPNNSPLHF.

This clonotype came up a few times. The rearrangement links TRBV11-2 to TRBJ2-7; no clear D gene. Trimming took off 5 bases at V and 0 bases at J, with 11 bases between the two ends. Germline loops: CDR1 SGHAT, CDR2 FQNNGV. This CDR3 is 14 amino acids long. For the CDR3, the DNA is TGTGCCAGCAGCCCAGTAGCCGTCTCCTACGAGCAGTACTTC. It is translated as CASSPVAVSYEQYF.

This clonotype was detected only once. The chain carries TRBV28 and TRBJ1-5; 7 bases line up with TRBD1. V lost 5 bases to trimming and J lost 11 bases; unmatched junction nucleotides: 9. The CDR3 covers 13 residues. The germline V gene encodes CDR1 MDHEN and CDR2 SYDVKM. In DNA, the CDR3 is TGTGCCAGCAGTCGACAGGGCAAAGGGGCCCAGCATTTT. The encoded protein is CASSRQGKGAQHF.

The chain is built from TRBV12-3 or TRBV12-4 and TRBJ2-2; no reliable D call. The CDR3 runs 13 residues. With 5 bases removed from V and 6 bases from J, the gap between germline ends came to 10 bases. The CDR3 DNA follows: TGTGCCAGCAGTCTCCACCAAGCCGGGGAGCTGTTTTTT. Translation gives CASSLHQAGELFF.

The chain's CDR3 is CASSLGGTGDQETQYF. DNA for the CDR3: TGCGCCAGCAGCTTGGGCGGGACAGGGGACCAAGAGACCCAGTACTTC. This chain joins TRBV5-1 and TRBJ2-5, with 10 bases matching TRBD1. There are 16 residues in the CDR3. Trimming cost V 0 bases and J 0 bases; bases outside gene matches: 2. From germline, CDR1 is SGHRS and CDR2 YFSETQ.

This chain uses TRBV5-4 with TRBJ2-5; D may be TRBD2 (6 bases). Trimming removed 3 bases at V and 1 base at J, with 10 bases between. This CDR3 has 14 amino acids. Per germline, CDR1 SGHNT and CDR2 YYREEE (reference sequence). The CDR3 loop reads CASSSRDFQETQYF. The CDR3 DNA is TGTGCCAGCAGCTCCCGGGACTTCCAAGAGACCCAGTACTTC.

The rearrangement links TRBV30 to TRBJ2-7, with D perhaps being TRBD1 or TRBD2 (5 bases each). Trimming took 0 bases from V and 6 from J, leaving 21 bases between them. Germline V CDR1 and CDR2: GTSNPN, SVGIG (reference sequence). The CDR3 has 16 residues. The DNA for the CDR3 is TGTGCCTGGAGTGTACGGGACCTCTCCGGAATCGCCGAGCAGTACTTC. It specifies CAWSVRDLSGIAEQYF. The full variable domain, completed using reference TRBV30 and TRBJ2-7, is SQTIHQWPATLVQPVGSPLSLECTVEGTSNPNLYWYRQAAGRGLQLLFYSVGIGQISSEVPQNLSASRPQDRQFILSSKKLLLSDSGFYLCAWSVRDLSGIAEQYFGPGTRLTVT.

The rearrangement joins TRBV7-9 to TRBJ2-2, with a tentative D call TRBD2 (5 bases). CDR3 length equals 14 residues. Between the trimmed V and J ends, which lost 10 bases and 0 bases, there was a span of 12 bases. CDR1 is SEHNR, CDR2 FQNEAQ, per germline (reference sequence). CDR3 amino acids: CAIRAVSNTGELFF. The CDR3 DNA reads TGTGCCATAAGAGCGGTTTCGAACACCGGGGAGCTGTTTTTT.

This chain links TRBV19 with TRBJ2-1; 7 bases agree with TRBD1. The CDR3 sequence is 15 residues long. The V and J ends lost 5 bases and 3 bases, in that order; junction bases with no gene match: 7. Germline V CDR1 and CDR2: LNHDA, SQIVND (reference sequence). The CDR3 protein is CASSPKGAHYNEQFF. The DNA for the CDR3 is TGTGCCAGTAGTCCAAAGGGGGCTCACTACAATGAGCAGTTCTTC.

The rearrangement links TRBV9 to TRBJ2-1, with TRBD2 identical over 7 bases. This CDR3 has 17 amino acids. CDR1 SGDLS and CDR2 YYNGEE come from the germline V gene. V dropped 4 bases and J dropped 0; count of bases not matched to a gene: 10. The CDR3 here is CASSSRRAGSSYNEQFF. The CDR3 DNA is TGTGCCAGCAGCAGTAGAAGAGCGGGGAGCTCCTACAATGAGCAGTTCTTC.

In this sample, this clonotype turned up once. The chain combines TRBV20-1 with TRBJ2-3; tentatively, D is TRBD1 (5 bases). The CDR3 is 12 amino acids. The V end was cut by 2 bases, the J end by 6 bases, with 9 bases between. The germline V gene has CDR1 DFQATT and CDR2 SNEGSKA (reference sequence). CDR3 region: CSARTPGDTQYF. Written as DNA, the CDR3 is TGCAGTGCTAGAACCCCAGGGGATACGCAGTATTTT.

The gene calls are TRBV21-1 and TRBJ2-5. TRBV21-1 is a listed pseudogene. This CDR3 has 17 amino acids. The CDR3 region has the DNA TGTGCCAGCAGCAAAGTGCTAGGGTGGAAATCCAAAGAGACCCAGTACTTC. Translating gives CASSKVLGWKSKETQYF.

The chain uses TRBV5-4 and TRBJ2-5; 7 nucleotides agree with TRBD2. The germline V gene has CDR1 SGHNT and CDR2 YYREEE (reference sequence). The CDR3 consists of 16 residues. V lost 0 bases, J lost 4 bases, and 9 bases stayed unmatched. Written as DNA, the CDR3 is TGTGCCAGCAGCTTGGCCCTAGGACTAGGAGGAGAGACCCAGTACTTC. As protein: CASSLALGLGGETQYF.

V gene TRBV6-4 combines with J gene TRBJ1-2; D remains unclear. The CDR3 is made up of 14 amino acids. Trimming removed 6 bases at V and 4 bases at J, with 15 bases between. Germline V gives CDR1 MRHNA, CDR2 SNTAGT. The CDR3 region is CASSVDPGSYGYTF. The DNA of the CDR3 is TGTGCCAGCAGCGTAGACCCGGGGAGCTATGGCTACACCTTC.

J is TRBJ2-4 and V is TRBV28, with TRBD2 as a possible D gene (5 bases). V was cut by 0 bases and J by 6 bases, with 6 bases left in between. The CDR3 sequence is 13 residues long. Germline V gene lookup returns CDR1 MDHEN and CDR2 SYDVKM. The CDR3: CASSLWLANIQYF. The CDR3 DNA reads as TGTGCCAGCAGTTTATGGCTAGCAAACATTCAGTACTTC.

The chain's CDR3 is CASSRLAGVRGDTQYF. The DNA of the CDR3 is TGTGCCAGCAGCCGACTAGCGGGAGTGCGAGGTGATACGCAGTATTTT. The V gene is TRBV3-1, the J gene TRBJ2-3; 12 positions match TRBD2. Trimming at V came to 4 bases and at J to 6 bases, leaving 8 bases not matched to a gene. CDR3 length equals 16 residues. Germline V gene sequence: CDR1 LGHDT, CDR2 YNNKEL (reference sequence).

The rearrangement uses TRBV12-3 or TRBV12-4 and TRBJ1-1, with D tentatively TRBD1 (5 bases). Trimming cost V 3 bases and J 7 bases, with 9 bases left between them. The CDR3 totals 12 residues. In nucleotides, the CDR3 is TGTGCCAGCAGTTTGGGGGGTCTTGAAGCTTTCTTT. Translating it yields CASSLGGLEAFF.

The chain couples TRBV9 to TRBJ2-2, with 7 nucleotides matching TRBD2. CDR1 is SGDLS and CDR2 is YYNGEE in the germline V gene. With 0 bases clipped from V and 5 bases from J, the junction kept 7 bases outside the gene matches. This CDR3 is 16 amino acids long. CDR3 sequence: CASSVAPAGYTGELFF. DNA of the CDR3: TGTGCCAGCAGCGTAGCGCCAGCGGGATATACCGGGGAGCTGTTTTTT.

The chain combines TRBV4-1 with TRBJ1-1, with 8 bases lining up with TRBD1. The CDR3 length is 15 residues. Germline lookup yields CDR1 MGHRA and CDR2 YSYEKL. V lost 3 bases, J lost 1 base, and 4 bases stayed unmatched. The CDR3 sequence is CASSHLGQGNTEAFF. CDR3 nucleotides: TGCGCCAGCAGCCATTTAGGACAGGGGAACACTGAAGCTTTCTTT.

The V and J genes are TRBV28 and TRBJ2-7; D remains ambiguous. The germline V gene encodes CDR1 MDHEN and CDR2 SYDVKM. The CDR3 is made up of 11 amino acids. Between the trimmed V and J ends, which lost 2 bases and 5 bases, there was a span of 4 bases. CDR3 in DNA: TGTGCCAGCAGTTTACTCCACGAGCAGTACTTC. Translated, it gives CASSLLHEQYF.

V is TRBV6-5 and J is TRBJ1-2; no clear D. Germline CDR1 and CDR2: MNHEY and SVGAGI. Between the trimmed V and J ends, which lost 5 bases and 8 bases, there was a span of 15 bases. The CDR3 is 13 amino acids. The CDR3 here is CASSPPGGAGYTF. The CDR3 DNA reads as TGTGCCAGCAGTCCACCCGGAGGTGCGGGCTACACCTTC.

The chain carries TRBV7-9 and TRBJ2-2, with 10 positions matching TRBD1. The CDR3 spans 17 residues. The trim removed 5 bases at V and 4 bases at J, leaving 10 bases unmatched. CDR1 is SEHNR, CDR2 FQNEAQ, per germline (reference sequence). CDR3 region: CASSPPGQGPLTGELFF. The CDR3 region has the DNA TGTGCCAGCAGCCCTCCGGGACAGGGGCCCCTCACCGGGGAGCTGTTTTTT.

This clonotype was recorded only once. The chain has TRBV12-3 or TRBV12-4 and TRBJ2-3; the D is unclear. This CDR3 has 10 residues. V shed 5 bases and J shed 11 bases, with 8 bases lying between them. This CDR3 is CASSTLQQYF. For the CDR3, the DNA is TGTGCCAGCAGTACCCTACAGCAGTATTTT.

This chain joins TRBV7-2 and TRBJ2-3, with 10 nucleotides matching TRBD1. CDR3 size: 14 residues. CDR1 and CDR2 from the germline V gene are SGHTA and FQGNSA. With 6 bases clipped from V and 3 bases from J, the junction kept 3 bases outside the gene matches. CDR3 in amino acids: CASRTGGWTDTQYF. The CDR3 coding sequence is TGTGCCAGCAGGACAGGGGGCTGGACAGATACGCAGTATTTT.